This TCR beta chain was recovered during a study of molecular identifiers for immune sequencing clone quantification. Notes on this clonotype: A read error may account for a junction end that differs from germline.

One entry per CDR3 protein results from TCRdb running MiXCR on the PCR reads. Among more than 550,000 distinct CDR3 sequences listed, 25% were seen once. The sequence derives from a human donor in good health. Some libraries in this study had Jurkat cell RNA spiked in. The specimen sequenced was naive CD8+ T cells from blood, with Jurkat cell RNA spiked in. Subset defined: FACS-sorted CD8+CD4-CCR7+CD45RA+ naive T cells.

The CDR3 loop reads CAGTGPDTRYF. In DNA, the CDR3 is TGTGCCGGCACCGGTCCGGATACGCGGTATTTT. The chain is built from TRBV6-5 and TRBJ2-3; the D is unclear. Germline V lookup: CDR1 MNHEY, CDR2 SVGAGI. This CDR3 contains 11 residues.